These 9 T cell receptor beta chains came from one sample sequenced in a study of spatial heterogeneity in lung cancer. Via MiXCR, TCRdb re-called the 5' RACE reads, giving one row per CDR3 protein. The table lists 7,500 to 9,500 distinct CDR3 sequences, around 5.5% of them singletons. The time point here: sample taken at primary tumor resection. Their antigens remain unidentified. Points from the study as a whole: Expanded intratumoral alpha and beta TCR counts tracked tumor mutation counts.

The sequenced sample was lung tumor tissue, obtained at surgery. The receptors were sampled from a female donor with early-stage non-small cell lung cancer.

Regarding this clonotype: This could be a read error, since a much larger clone is one nucleotide away. The CDR3 DNA is TGTGCCAGCAGCTCCCGACTAGCAGTGGAGACCCAGTACTTC. Translation gives CASSSRLAVETQYF. The gene calls are TRBV11-2 and TRBJ2-5, with 7 bases that match TRBD2. The CDR3 loop spans 14 amino acids. After removal of 4 bases from V and 5 bases from J, the junction contained 7 bases not matched to a gene. Germline V CDR1 and CDR2: SGHAT, FQNNGV.

In its sample, this clonotype ranks as medium-sized. V usage is TRBV11-3 and J usage is TRBJ2-2; 9 nucleotides align to TRBD1. This CDR3 contains 16 residues. V lost 5 bases and J lost 4; bases outside the gene matches: 8. CDR1 is SGHNT and CDR2 is YENEEA in the germline V gene. CDR3 in amino acids: CASSPGQGDGTGELFF. CDR3 nucleotides: TGTGCCAGCAGCCCGGGACAGGGTGATGGCACCGGGGAGCTGTTTTTT.

This clonotype has ten or more counts. The chain carries TRBV6-2 or TRBV6-3 and TRBJ1-5; 7 bases align to TRBD1. V lost 5 bases, J lost 0 bases, and 10 bases stayed unmatched. This CDR3 comprises 17 residues. Germline assignment: CDR1 MNHEY and CDR2 SVGEGT. CDR3 sequence: CASSPRTGTYSNQPQHF. Here the CDR3 DNA reads TGTGCCAGCAGTCCGCGGACAGGAACGTATAGCAATCAGCCCCAGCATTTT.

This clonotype was counted at least ten times. The chain carries TRBV7-2 and TRBJ2-5; D is perhaps TRBD1 or TRBD2 (5 bases each). The length of the CDR3 is 13 residues. Germline CDR1 and CDR2: SGHTA and FQGNSA. V lost 5 bases, J lost 5 bases, and 12 bases lay in between. CDR3 protein: CASSQLGVETQYF. The CDR3 DNA reads as TGTGCCAGCAGCCAACTGGGGGTGGAGACCCAGTACTTC.

This clonotype came up many times. This chain joins TRBV20-1 and TRBJ1-6; D remains unclear. Looked up from germline, CDR1 is DFQATT and CDR2 is SNEGSKA (reference sequence). The length of the CDR3 is 14 residues. V lost 2 bases and J lost 7, with 12 bases in between. The CDR3 sequence is CSARLAVGNSPLHF. CDR3 coding DNA: TGCAGTGCTAGACTGGCAGTAGGCAATTCACCCCTCCACTTT.

This clonotype came up a few times. It may be a read error: a sequence one base away is much more abundant. The genes are TRBV30 and TRBJ1-6; D remains ambiguous. The CDR3 is 16 amino acids. Trimming stripped 3 bases from V and 10 bases from J, with 22 bases between. Germline CDR1 and CDR2: GTSNPN and SVGIG (reference sequence). CDR3 in amino acids: CAWSPNSRASGSPLHF. CDR3 DNA: TGTGCCTGGAGCCCTAACTCTCGGGCCTCCGGGTCACCCCTCCACTTT.

This clonotype was recorded many times. CDR3 amino acids: CASSTGLADYEQYF. DNA for the CDR3: TGTGCCAGCAGCACTGGACTAGCGGACTACGAGCAGTACTTC. This chain links TRBV7-2 with TRBJ2-7; 10 nucleotides line up with TRBD2. The J segment lost 3 bases and the V segment lost 5 bases, leaving 4 bases of the junction unmatched. Germline V lookup: CDR1 SGHTA, CDR2 FQGNSA. This CDR3 spans 14 amino acids.

There are many counts of this clonotype. The chain employs TRBV11-3 and TRBJ2-1; the match to TRBD2 covers 11 bases. The CDR3 spans 18 residues. V lost 5 bases to trimming and J lost 5 bases; unmatched junction nucleotides: 14. The germline V gene encodes CDR1 SGHNT and CDR2 YENEEA. CDR3: CASSPPPTASGGNNEQFF. The DNA of the CDR3 is TGTGCCAGCAGCCCCCCCCCCACGGCTAGCGGGGGGAACAATGAGCAGTTCTTC.

The chain links TRBV20-1 to TRBJ1-3, with D possibly matching TRBD1 (6 bases). This CDR3 has 15 residues. The V gene's germline CDR1 is DFQATT and CDR2 SNEGSKA (reference sequence). V was cut by 6 bases and J by 3 bases, with 18 bases left in between. The CDR3 DNA reads as TGCAGTGCCCGGGCGGGGGCAGAATTTGGAAACACCATATATTTT. Amino acids: CSARAGAEFGNTIYF.